This T cell receptor beta chain originates from a study of shared T cell receptors in the human thymus. The CDR3 runs to 19 residues. V shed 1 base and J 2 bases; nucleotides not matched to a gene: 9. Germline CDR1 SEHNR, CDR2 FQNEAQ (reference sequence). Measured with immunoSEQ multiplex PCR; TCRdb has only the in-frame clones, and not every one. There are 540,000 or so clones in the sample; roughly 74% occur only once, and more than 0.01% lies in the top ten. The sample also formed part of further work on human thymus T cells. Per that paper: The people who donated were healthy Finnish babies having corrective surgery for congenital heart defects. In corrective heart surgery, resections were taken, and these provided the thymus tissue. Repertoires sampled from thymus and blood appeared biased in V and J gene usage. Among unrelated individuals, related research reported thymic repertoires that overlapped highly.

The sequenced sample consisted of thymocytes. The TCR was taken from a boy younger than two with a congenital heart defect. The V and J genes are TRBV7-9 and TRBJ2-6; the match to TRBD1 covers 9 bases. CDR3 sequence reads: CASSLVRTGAPAGANVLTF. CDR3 in DNA: TGTGCCAGCAGCTTAGTTAGGACAGGGGCCCCAGCTGGGGCCAACGTCCTGACTTTC.